Sequencing of this T cell receptor (beta chain) was carried out in a study of blood T cell repertoires in COVID-19. How the authors handled the data: The authors estimated nucleated cell counts from reference gene primer amplification. Data came from immunoSEQ multiplex PCR; TCRdb stores just in-frame clones and leaves some out. V and J calls and clone size are as listed in that table; D and trimming were resolved from the DNA. The table includes over 200,000 clones, approximately 84% detected once. CDR1 and CDR2 from the germline V gene are SGHNT and YENEEA. V lost 1 base and J 2 bases, leaving 12 bases between the germline ends. The CDR3 has 15 residues.

This receptor was obtained from a man aged 55 to 69 who had recovered from COVID-19. Sequenced: PBMCs or T cells enriched from blood (not recorded which). The V and J genes are TRBV11-3 and TRBJ2-7; possible D gene TRBD1, 6 bases. In DNA form, the CDR3 reads TGTGCCAGCAGCTTAGTCAGGGGCCTTACCTACGAGCAGTACTTC. Translated, it gives CASSLVRGLTYEQYF.